The 32 T cell receptor beta chains listed next were all sequenced from one sample in a study of T cells in Graves' hyperthyroidism and ophthalmopathy. RNA transcripts provided the source from which TCR beta CDR3 regions were amplified. First-round RT-PCR targeting the TCR CDR3 was performed with the HTBI primer set. TCRdb ran MiXCR on the multiplex PCR reads and lists one entry per CDR3 protein. The sample holds 350,000 to 500,000 distinct CDR3 sequences, approximately 15% seen once. The sample was blood. Receptors originate from a woman aged 18-29 years with Graves' hyperthyroidism.

The J gene is TRBJ2-1, the V gene TRBV11-1, with 10 bases lining up with TRBD2. The germline V gene has CDR1 SGHAT and CDR2 FQDESV (reference sequence). Trimming removed 7 bases from V and 9 bases from J; junction bases left unmatched: 12. The CDR3 contains 15 residues. The CDR3 spells CASKLAGTTVFEQFF. The CDR3 nucleotides are TGTGCCAGCAAACTAGCGGGGACAACGGTGTTTGAGCAGTTCTTC.

This clonotype was observed many times. This chain connects TRBV7-9 to TRBJ1-1; the D gene is possibly TRBD1 (5 bases). Germline V gene sequence: CDR1 SEHNR, CDR2 FQNEAQ (reference sequence). Trimming removed 10 bases at V and 8 bases at J, with 20 bases between. CDR3 length: 13 amino acids. The CDR3: CATGATATLEAFF. CDR3 coding DNA: TGTGCCACCGGGGCGACAGCCACTTTAGAAGCTTTCTTT.

The chain links TRBV30 to TRBJ1-2; D might be TRBD1 (5 bases). Germline lookup yields CDR1 GTSNPN and CDR2 SVGIG (reference sequence). The CDR3 contains 15 residues. Trimming took off 0 bases at V and 4 bases at J, with 15 bases between the two ends. CDR3 DNA sequence: TGTGCCTGGAGTGTTTTGGACGGGGCTGGCTATGGCTACACCTTC. This sequence encodes CAWSVLDGAGYGYTF.

This clonotype came up many times. The rearrangement joins TRBV5-1 to TRBJ2-1, with 7 bases identical to TRBD2. The CDR3 is 15 residues long. Trimming removed 0 bases from V and 7 bases from J; junction bases left unmatched: 7. Germline-derived CDR1 and CDR2 are SGHRS and YFSETQ. CDR3 nucleotides: TGCGCCAGCAGCTTGGCCGTGGGAGGGCGAAATGAGCAGTTCTTC. This codes for CASSLAVGGRNEQFF.

This clonotype was seen only once. This chain uses TRBV6-1 with TRBJ2-7; 8 bases agree with TRBD1. This CDR3 contains 12 residues. The germline gives CDR1 MNHNS, CDR2 SASEGT. V shed 7 bases and J 7 bases; nucleotides not matched to a gene: 6. The CDR3 nucleotides read TGTGCCAGCAATGCAGGGGGCAGTGAGCAGTACTTC. The encoded protein is CASNAGGSEQYF.

This clonotype was observed at least ten times. V gene TRBV13 combines with J gene TRBJ1-1; no firm D call. The CDR3 has 11 amino acids. In germline, CDR1 is PRHDT, CDR2 FYEKMQ (reference sequence). The V end was cut by 2 bases, the J end by 8 bases, with 6 bases between. The CDR3 loop reads CASSLTQEAFF. The CDR3 DNA sequence: TGTGCCAGCAGCTTAACGCAGGAAGCTTTCTTT.

Here the CDR3 reads CASSFPGWSAKNIQYF. The CDR3 nucleotides read TGTGCCAGCAGCTTCCCGGGGTGGTCGGCCAAAAACATTCAGTACTTC. The chain links TRBV7-2 to TRBJ2-4, with a weak D call TRBD2 (5 bases). The germline CDR1 and CDR2 sequences are SGHTA and FQGNSA. CDR3 length: 16 residues. V was clipped by 3 bases and J by 1 base, with 13 bases between them. Supplemented by reference TRBV7-2 and TRBJ2-4, the full variable domain reads GAGVSQSPSNKVTEKGKDVELRCDPISGHTALYWYRQSLGQGLEFLIYFQGNSAPDKSGLPSDRFSAERTGGSVSTLTIQRTQQEDSAVYLCASSFPGWSAKNIQYFGAGTRLSVL.

This clonotype was detected a few times. The V and J genes are TRBV29-1 and TRBJ2-5; weak D call: TRBD1 (7 bases). V gave up 0 bases and J gave up 6 bases, with 14 bases separating them. The germline V gene has CDR1 SQVTM and CDR2 ANQGSEA. The CDR3 is made up of 14 amino acids. The CDR3 region has the DNA TGCAGCGTTGAAGAAACGCAGGGGGGCCAGACCCAGTACTTC. This codes for CSVEETQGGQTQYF.

This clonotype was picked up many times. The chain uses TRBV20-1 and TRBJ2-1; D perhaps matches TRBD2 (6 bases). The CDR3 sequence is 16 residues long. Germline CDR1 and CDR2: DFQATT and SNEGSKA (reference sequence). CDR3 region: CRKDYRFTLSYNEQFF. The CDR3 nucleotides read TGCAGGAAGGACTATAGGTTTACACTCTCCTACAATGAGCAGTTCTTC.

This clonotype has only a few counts. The chain couples TRBV10-3 to TRBJ2-1; TRBD1 matches 8 bases. V gave up 4 bases and J gave up 2 bases; unmatched junction bases: 4. The germline CDR1 and CDR2 sequences are ENHRY and SYGVKD. This CDR3 is built from 15 residues. The CDR3: CAISGTGSPYNEQFF. The DNA for the CDR3 is TGTGCCATCAGTGGGACAGGGTCCCCCTACAATGAGCAGTTCTTC.

The sample holds many counts of this clonotype. V is TRBV6-1 and J is TRBJ2-1; either TRBD1 or TRBD2 may fit D (7 bases each). Per the germline V gene, CDR1 is MNHNS and CDR2 is SASEGT. Trimming stripped 6 bases from V and 13 bases from J, with 37 bases between. This CDR3 region has 19 residues. CDR3: CASRRRGRWIRGEGAPQFF. The CDR3 DNA is TGTGCCAGCAGAAGGCGGGGGCGCTGGATAAGAGGGGAGGGGGCACCACAGTTCTTC.

Ten or more counts support this clonotype. The chain is built from TRBV28 and TRBJ1-1; TRBD1 might be the D (5 bases). The length of the CDR3 is 14 residues. In germline, CDR1 is MDHEN, CDR2 SYDVKM. The V gene lost 3 bases and the J gene lost 6 bases, with 14 bases spanning the gap. Written as DNA, the CDR3 is TGTGCCAGCAGTTTTTCATCCCGAGGGGCTGAAGCTTTCTTT. The encoded protein is CASSFSSRGAEAFF.

In this sample, this clonotype turned up a few times. This rearrangement joins TRBV27 to TRBJ2-7; D is possibly TRBD1 or TRBD2 (5 bases each). The V end lost 7 bases, the J end lost 5 bases, and 12 bases lay between the germline ends. The CDR3 is 12 residues long. Germline values: CDR1 MNHEY, CDR2 SMNVEV (reference sequence). CDR3 protein: CASTSRGNEQYF. For the CDR3, the DNA is TGTGCCAGCACCTCGAGGGGTAACGAGCAGTACTTC.

The table lists this clonotype with many counts. V usage is TRBV6-1 and J usage is TRBJ2-2; D possibly corresponds to TRBD1 (5 bases). The germline V and J ends were trimmed by 8 bases and 3 bases, with 13 bases remaining between them. CDR3 length: 14 amino acids. Germline V lookup: CDR1 MNHNS, CDR2 SASEGT. The CDR3 sequence: CASQGFMDTGELFF. In nucleotides, the CDR3 is TGTGCCAGCCAGGGATTTATGGACACCGGGGAGCTGTTTTTT.

Only a few counts were recorded for this clonotype. V is TRBV11-2 and J is TRBJ1-2; D uncertain. This CDR3 has 12 residues. Germline V gives CDR1 SGHAT, CDR2 FQNNGV. V was pared by 8 bases and J by 8 bases, with 15 bases between. The CDR3 nucleotides read TGTGCCAGCTTCAGCGGAGAAATAGGCTACACCTTC. Encoded protein: CASFSGEIGYTF.

Ten or more counts support this clonotype. The chain recombines TRBV10-3 with TRBJ1-1; the match to TRBD1 covers 10 bases. The CDR3 is made up of 14 amino acids. Germline V gives CDR1 ENHRY, CDR2 SYGVKD. Trimming at V came to 7 bases and at J to 3 bases, leaving 5 bases not matched to a gene. The CDR3 DNA reads TGTGCCATCACCGGGACAGGGGCGCACACTGAAGCTTTCTTT. Translating it yields CAITGTGAHTEAFF.

This clonotype appeared many times. The gene calls are TRBV11-2 and TRBJ1-1; 7 bases fit TRBD1. With V trimmed by 3 bases and J by 4 bases, 14 bases remained unmatched. The CDR3 is made up of 17 amino acids. From germline, CDR1 is SGHAT and CDR2 FQNNGV. The CDR3 DNA reads TGTGCCAGCAGCTTCCCCAGAGGGGGCGGAGGGAGCACTGAAGCTTTCTTT. Translating it yields CASSFPRGGGGSTEAFF.

This clonotype has a count of ten or more. V and J are TRBV2 and TRBJ1-5, with TRBD1 matching 7 bases. CDR1 is SNHLY and CDR2 is FYNNEI in the germline V gene. CDR3 length equals 17 residues. The V segment lost 4 bases and the J segment 6 bases; nucleotides outside the gene matches: 15. The CDR3 spells CASSGDRAPGRIQPQHF. The DNA of the CDR3 is TGTGCCAGCAGTGGAGACAGGGCCCCTGGAAGGATTCAGCCCCAGCATTTT.

This clonotype was recorded at least ten times. This rearrangement joins TRBV3-1 to TRBJ2-1; a possible D gene is TRBD2 (5 bases). The CDR3 has 16 amino acids. Germline CDR1 is LGHDT and CDR2 is YNNKEL (reference sequence). V was cut by 0 bases and J by 7 bases, with 16 bases left in between. CDR3 sequence: CASSQDWALTGNEQFF. DNA for the CDR3: TGTGCCAGCAGCCAAGATTGGGCCCTCACGGGGAATGAGCAGTTCTTC.

The rearrangement joins TRBV7-9 to TRBJ1-3; possible D gene TRBD1, 6 bases. V gave up 5 bases and J gave up 8 bases, with 10 bases separating them. Germline CDR1 SEHNR, CDR2 FQNEAQ (reference sequence). The CDR3 spans 12 residues. This CDR3 reads CASSPGVYTIYF. The CDR3 DNA reads as TGTGCCAGCAGCCCAGGGGTTTACACCATATATTTT.

This clonotype was picked up many times. The chain links TRBV28 to TRBJ2-7, with 12 bases that match TRBD1. With V trimmed by 4 bases and J by 5 bases, 6 bases remained unmatched. Germline values: CDR1 MDHEN, CDR2 SYDVKM. The CDR3 runs to 15 residues. The CDR3 spells CASSSGTGGLNEQYF. The CDR3 nucleotides read TGTGCCAGCAGTTCCGGGACAGGGGGCTTGAACGAGCAGTACTTC.

This clonotype was seen a handful of times. The genes are TRBV20-1 and TRBJ1-1; D gene unclear. The germline CDR1 and CDR2 sequences are DFQATT and SNEGSKA (reference sequence). The CDR3 runs to 13 residues. V lost 0 bases to trimming and J lost 3 bases, with 8 bases between them. The CDR3, as DNA: TGCAGTGCTAGAGACAGTAGGGACACTGAAGCTTTCTTT. Its translation: CSARDSRDTEAFF.

This clonotype was detected only a few times. The chain employs TRBV4-2 and TRBJ2-7; D is possibly TRBD1 (5 bases). The CDR3 sequence is 15 residues long. CDR1 and CDR2 (germline): LGHNA, YNFKEQ. V shed 1 base and J shed 1 base, with 11 bases lying between them. The CDR3 sequence: CASSQGGLSSYEQYF. CDR3 coding DNA: TGTGCCAGCAGCCAAGGGGGCTTATCTTCCTACGAGCAGTACTTC.

This clonotype has a count of ten or more. The CDR3 coding sequence is TGCAGTGCCTCAGGACGAATCCAAGAGACCCAGTACTTC. Protein: CSASGRIQETQYF. This rearrangement joins TRBV20-1 to TRBJ2-5; D is uncertain. CDR1 and CDR2 from the germline V gene are DFQATT and SNEGSKA (reference sequence). The V end lost 6 bases, the J end lost 1 base, and 12 bases lay between the germline ends. CDR3 size: 13 residues.

The chain employs TRBV5-1 and TRBJ2-3; 13 bases map to TRBD2. The V segment lost 2 bases and the J segment 2 bases; nucleotides outside the gene matches: 11. CDR1 is SGHRS and CDR2 is YFSETQ in the germline V gene. The CDR3 spans 19 residues. In DNA, the CDR3 is TGCGCCAGCAGCTTCAGGACTAGCGGGAGCGGGGTGCTCACAGATACGCAGTATTTT. Its protein product is CASSFRTSGSGVLTDTQYF.

This clonotype was picked up many times. The genes are TRBV20-1 and TRBJ1-5; no definite D call. Germline values: CDR1 DFQATT, CDR2 SNEGSKA (reference sequence). V was clipped by 0 bases and J by 2 bases, with 14 bases between them. CDR3 length: 16 amino acids. CDR3 in DNA: TGCAGTGCTAGAGATCCGGGCAGGAGCGGCAATCAGCCCCAGCATTTT. Encoded protein: CSARDPGRSGNQPQHF.

There are many counts of this clonotype. V gene TRBV7-9 combines with J gene TRBJ2-1, with a possible D match to TRBD2 (6 bases). Trimming removed 2 bases at V and 6 bases at J, with 17 bases between. The CDR3 has 16 amino acids. CDR1 SEHNR and CDR2 FQNEAQ come from the germline V gene (reference sequence). The CDR3 DNA follows: TGTGCCAGCAGCTTAATTTTGGGGCAGGGAGGCAATGAGCAGTTCTTC. Translating it yields CASSLILGQGGNEQFF.

The V call is TRBV6-4, the J call TRBJ1-2, with D uncertain. V gave up 0 bases and J gave up 0 bases, with 11 bases separating them. The CDR3 is 16 residues long. Germline CDR1 reads MRHNA; CDR2 reads SNTAGT. The CDR3 DNA is TGTGCCAGCAGTGACTCGGCTGATTCCCCTAACTATGGCTACACCTTC. Protein product: CASSDSADSPNYGYTF.

This clonotype was seen a few times. CDR3 loop: CAWSKPGLARVGELFF. The DNA of the CDR3 is TGTGCCTGGAGTAAACCGGGACTAGCGCGGGTGGGGGAGCTGTTTTTT. The gene calls are TRBV30 and TRBJ2-2; the match to TRBD2 covers 10 bases. Trimming removed 2 bases from V and 8 bases from J; junction bases left unmatched: 11. This CDR3 spans 16 amino acids. From germline, CDR1 is GTSNPN and CDR2 SVGIG (reference sequence).

This chain uses TRBV5-6 with TRBJ1-1, with a possible D match to TRBD1 (5 bases). The germline CDR1 and CDR2 sequences are SGHDT and YYEEEE. The CDR3 is 16 amino acids. The V end was cut by 4 bases, the J end by 1 base, with 17 bases between. The CDR3 DNA sequence: TGTGCCAGCAGCCTGGGGGAGGGGTGGGGGAACACTGAAGCTTTCTTT. Translating gives CASSLGEGWGNTEAFF.

This clonotype was seen more than once but under ten times. This chain uses TRBV7-6 with TRBJ2-7; perhaps TRBD2 as D (6 bases). Germline loops: CDR1 SGHVS, CDR2 FNYEAQ. The CDR3 runs to 18 residues. The V gene lost 0 bases and the J gene lost 0 bases, with 18 bases spanning the gap. The CDR3 loop reads CASSLANNGSGYSYEQYF. The CDR3, as DNA: TGTGCCAGCAGCTTAGCGAACAATGGTAGCGGATACTCCTACGAGCAGTACTTC.

The chain recombines TRBV20-1 with TRBJ2-1, with 13 bases matching TRBD2. This CDR3 region has 15 residues. Germline-derived CDR1 and CDR2 are DFQATT and SNEGSKA (reference sequence). Trimming took 5 bases from V and 4 from J; bases not matched to a gene: 5. The CDR3 bases are TGCAGTGCTCCCTTGGGACTAGCGGGATACAATGAGCAGTTCTTC. This translates into CSAPLGLAGYNEQFF.